This T cell receptor beta chain was documented in a study of T cell responses to AZD1222 COVID-19 vaccine. Produced via immunoSEQ multiplex PCR; TCRdb's table is partial and in-frame only. The sample has some 130,000 clones, approximately 83% seen once. V was trimmed by 3 bases and J by 1 base, leaving 7 bases between them. Germline assignment: CDR1 SGHTA and CDR2 FQGTGA. This CDR3 has 15 amino acids. Study results and caveats: Variant regions that are unmutated are reportedly the target of nearly half of spike-specific TCRs. Seropositive status at baseline applied to only 5 to 7 AZD1222 recipients. The donor group comprised mostly white British people and more females; the analysis possibly underestimated clonal diversity.

About this clone itself: Its antigen is undetermined.

The genes are TRBV7-3 and TRBJ2-6; D not certain. The TCR sequence derives from an adult in good health. Sequenced material: peripheral blood, taken on day 0 of AZD1222 vaccination. In nucleotides, the CDR3 is TGTGCCAGCAGCTTTTCCGGGTCTGGGGCCAACGTCCTGACTTTC. Translated, it gives CASSFSGSGANVLTF.